The 27 T cell receptor beta chains given below trace back to one sample, sequenced in a study of a mutant IDH1 vaccine in newly diagnosed glioma. Time point noted: baseline, week 1 (first vaccination visit). Treatment noted: pre-vaccination baseline after standard-of-care therapy. TCRdb's table, derived via immunoSEQ multiplex PCR, lists solely in-frame clones and lacks some. This table holds tens of thousands of clones, roughly 80% found once. The source was PBMCs, collected from a glioma patient treated with radiotherapy, temozolomide or both. Receptors were obtained from a woman between 40 and 50 years old with glioma.

This clone was seen once. The chain combines TRBV4-1 with TRBJ2-7; TRBD1 is a possible D gene (6 bases). Germline V gene sequence: CDR1 MGHRA, CDR2 YSYEKL. The CDR3 extends over 15 amino acids. Trimming pared 4 bases from V and 3 bases from J, leaving 16 bases between. The CDR3 protein is CASSLKQGYGYEQYF. The CDR3 DNA sequence: TGCGCCAGCAGCCTTAAACAGGGATACGGCTACGAGCAGTACTTC.

The chain uses TRBV2 and TRBJ2-5; maybe TRBD2 (6 bases). V lost 6 bases and J 2 bases, leaving 10 bases between the germline ends. This CDR3 is 13 amino acids long. Germline V gene sequence: CDR1 SNHLY, CDR2 FYNNEI. The CDR3 loop reads CASSLGRQETQYF. DNA for the CDR3: TGTGCCAGCAGCCTCGGGAGACAAGAGACCCAGTACTTC.

The DNA of the CDR3 is TGTGCCAGCAGCTTCCCGGGACTAGCGGGGGCGGGAGATACGCAGTATTTT. Translating gives CASSFPGLAGAGDTQYF. This sequence joins TRBV7-9 and TRBJ2-3; 14 nucleotides match TRBD2. V shed 3 bases and J 5 bases; nucleotides not matched to a gene: 7. The V gene's germline CDR1 is SEHNR and CDR2 FQNEAQ (reference sequence). The CDR3 totals 17 residues.

The rearrangement joins TRBV5-6 to TRBJ2-3, with D perhaps TRBD1 or TRBD2 (5 bases each). The germline V gene encodes CDR1 SGHDT and CDR2 YYEEEE. The CDR3 has 16 residues. Trimming shortened V by 4 bases and J by 5 bases, and 20 bases separated the two germline ends. Here the CDR3 reads CASSTRVGPGRDTQYF. The CDR3, as DNA: TGTGCCAGCAGCACTAGAGTGGGGCCGGGCAGAGATACGCAGTATTTT.

The table lists this clone with a count of one. The rearrangement uses TRBV2 and TRBJ1-2; 10 bases fit TRBD1. The CDR3 extends over 14 amino acids. V lost 6 bases, J lost 1 base, and 2 bases stayed unmatched. The germline CDR1 and CDR2 sequences are SNHLY and FYNNEI. The CDR3 reads CASSRDRGNYGYTF. In DNA, the CDR3 is TGTGCCAGCAGCCGGGACAGGGGTAACTATGGCTACACCTTC.

The gene calls are TRBV5-4 and TRBJ1-6; 8 bases match TRBD1. Germline values: CDR1 SGHNT, CDR2 YYREEE (reference sequence). V lost 1 base, J lost 8 bases, and 8 bases stayed unmatched. The CDR3 runs to 16 residues. CDR3 in amino acids: CASSLTRQGRHSPLHF. Here the CDR3 DNA reads TGTGCCAGCAGCTTGACCCGACAGGGGAGGCATTCACCCCTCCACTTT.

The chain combines TRBV7-9 with TRBJ1-2, with 9 bases fitting TRBD1. From germline, CDR1 is SEHNR and CDR2 FQNEAQ (reference sequence). The CDR3 consists of 16 residues. Germline trimming cut 0 bases from V and 4 bases from J; bases unmatched to any gene: 6. CDR3 residues: CASSLAGTGFLYGYTF. The DNA for the CDR3 is TGTGCCAGCAGCTTAGCCGGGACAGGGTTCCTCTATGGCTACACCTTC. Supplemented by reference TRBV7-9 and TRBJ1-2, the full variable domain reads DTGVSQNPRHKITKRGQNVTFRCDPISEHNRLYWYRQTLGQGPEFLTYFQNEAQLEKSRLLSDRFSAERPKGSFSTLEIQRTEQGDSAMYLCASSLAGTGFLYGYTFGSGTRLTVV.

This clone was recorded only once. The chain is built from TRBV7-8 and TRBJ2-5; 7 nucleotides line up with TRBD2. With 1 base clipped from V and 2 bases from J, the junction kept 4 bases outside the gene matches. CDR3 length equals 15 residues. The V gene's germline CDR1 is SGHVS and CDR2 FQNEAQ. The CDR3 nucleotides read TGTGCCAGCAGCTTAGTGACTAGCCGGCAAGAGACCCAGTACTTC. As protein: CASSLVTSRQETQYF.

The chain joins TRBV14 to TRBJ1-2, with TRBD1 matching 7 bases. There are 18 residues in the CDR3. Germline loops: CDR1 SGHDN, CDR2 FVKESK. J was trimmed by 1 base and V by 4 bases; bases with no gene match: 15. The CDR3 protein is CASSRFRSGQKINYGYTF. CDR3 coding DNA: TGTGCCAGCAGCCGCTTTCGCTCGGGACAGAAAATTAACTATGGCTACACCTTC.

CDR3 coding DNA: TGTGCCAGCAGTAGGACAAACAATTTCTACAATGAGCAGTTCTTC. Its translation is CASSRTNNFYNEQFF. The V gene is TRBV2, the J gene TRBJ2-1; perhaps TRBD1 as D (5 bases). The germline V gene encodes CDR1 SNHLY and CDR2 FYNNEI. V was trimmed by 5 bases and J by 3 bases, leaving 14 bases between them. CDR3 length: 15 amino acids.

The chain links TRBV2 to TRBJ1-2, with D possibly TRBD1 on 6 matching bases. The CDR3 is 12 residues long. Germline values: CDR1 SNHLY, CDR2 FYNNEI. V was cut by 5 bases and J by 8 bases, with 12 bases left in between. The CDR3, as DNA: TGTGCCAGCAGTCGGGGGGCAGGCGGCTACACCTTC. Its protein is CASSRGAGGYTF.

The V call is TRBV5-6, the J call TRBJ2-5, with 8 bases fitting TRBD1. J was trimmed by 3 bases and V by 0 bases; bases with no gene match: 4. The germline gives CDR1 SGHDT, CDR2 YYEEEE. CDR3 size: 15 residues. For the CDR3, the DNA is TGTGCCAGCAGCTTGGCCCGACAGGGGAAAGAGACCCAGTACTTC. Its translation: CASSLARQGKETQYF. Full variable domain (missing parts from reference TRBV5-6 and TRBJ2-5): DAGVTQSPTHLIKTRGQQVTLRCSPKSGHDTVSWYQQALGQGPQFIFQYYEEEERQRGNFPDRFSGHQFPNYSSELNVNALLLGDSALYLCASSLARQGKETQYFGPGTRLLVL.

On this clone: The junction does not match germline at one end; this may be a read error. The V call is TRBV7-7, the J call TRBJ2-2; D is undetermined. The length of the CDR3 is 13 residues. Germline CDR1 SSHAT, CDR2 FNYEAQ (reference sequence). CDR3 region: CASSPGLTGELFF. The DNA for the CDR3 is TGTGCTAGCAGCCCCGGCCTGACCGGGGAGCTGTTTTTT.

The gene calls are TRBV7-2 and TRBJ1-3; no reliable D call. The germline V and J ends were trimmed by 1 base and 11 bases, with 9 bases remaining between them. From germline, CDR1 is SGHTA and CDR2 FQGNSA. This CDR3 has 12 residues. CDR3 region: CASSLDESPIYF. The DNA for the CDR3 is TGTGCCAGCAGCTTAGATGAGTCACCCATATATTTT.

The chain recombines TRBV10-1 with TRBJ2-5, with TRBD1 identical over 9 bases. CDR3 length equals 19 residues. Unmatched junction bases numbered 23, after V lost 8 bases and J lost 4 bases. CDR1 and CDR2 from the germline V gene are WNHNN and SYGVQD (reference sequence). This chain's CDR3 is CASLPLHNTTGQGIETQYF. CDR3 coding DNA: TGCGCCAGCCTTCCATTGCACAATACTACGGGACAGGGAATAGAGACCCAGTACTTC.

This chain joins TRBV5-6 and TRBJ2-7; TRBD1 aligns across 7 bases. This CDR3 comprises 16 residues. The junction had 17 bases not matched to a gene; V was cut back by 4 bases and J by 7 bases. Germline V gives CDR1 SGHDT, CDR2 YYEEEE. CDR3 sequence (DNA): TGTGCCAGCAGCCCATCCAGGGGTAGGGGCAGGGGGGAGCAGTACTTC. It is translated as CASSPSRGRGRGEQYF.

This chain joins TRBV5-6 and TRBJ2-7; D remains ambiguous. CDR1 and CDR2 from the germline V gene are SGHDT and YYEEEE. The V and J ends lost 3 bases and 7 bases respectively, with 17 bases between them. This CDR3 is 14 amino acids long. CDR3: CASSSLWLFWEQYF. CDR3 DNA sequence: TGTGCCAGCAGCTCTCTTTGGTTGTTTTGGGAGCAGTACTTC. Together with reference TRBV5-6 and TRBJ2-7, the CDR3 gives the full variable domain: DAGVTQSPTHLIKTRGQQVTLRCSPKSGHDTVSWYQQALGQGPQFIFQYYEEEERQRGNFPDRFSGHQFPNYSSELNVNALLLGDSALYLCASSSLWLFWEQYFGPGTRLTVT.

The chain uses TRBV6-5 and TRBJ2-3; TRBD1 matches at 7 bases. Germline lookup yields CDR1 MNHEY and CDR2 SVGAGI. There are 15 residues in the CDR3. Trimming took 6 bases from V and 5 from J; bases not matched to a gene: 11. The CDR3 coding sequence is TGTGCCAGCAGCCTGTCTACAGGGGACGGAGATACGCAGTATTTT. Translating it yields CASSLSTGDGDTQYF.

A remark on this clone: Other DNA sequences in the sample encode the same CDR3. The chain uses TRBV19 and TRBJ1-5; no firm D call. Trimming stripped 0 bases from V and 6 bases from J, with 3 bases between. Germline CDR1 and CDR2: LNHDA and SQIVND (reference sequence). The CDR3 has 12 amino acids. CDR3 coding DNA: TGTGCCAGTAGTATAGAGGGTCAGCCCCAGCATTTT. Residues: CASSIEGQPQHF.

The chain is built from TRBV6-5 and TRBJ1-2; no clear D gene. This CDR3 contains 14 residues. With 0 bases removed from V and 8 bases from J, the gap between germline ends came to 13 bases. Germline V gene sequence: CDR1 MNHEY, CDR2 SVGAGI. DNA of the CDR3: TGTGCCAGCAGTTACTCGGGCAGCGCGGGGGGCTACACCTTC. Protein product: CASSYSGSAGGYTF.

The chain links TRBV27 to TRBJ2-3, with D perhaps matching TRBD2 (5 bases). Between the trimmed V and J ends, which lost 5 bases and 0 bases, there was a span of 15 bases. CDR1 is MNHEY and CDR2 is SMNVEV in the germline V gene (reference sequence). The CDR3 contains 16 residues. This CDR3 reads CASSPWTRLSTDTQYF. In nucleotides, the CDR3 is TGTGCCAGCAGTCCTTGGACTCGATTAAGCACAGATACGCAGTATTTT.

Regarding this clone: One junction end disagrees with the germline gene, perhaps due to a read error. This chain links TRBV7-7 with TRBJ1-1; D is possibly TRBD1 (5 bases). This CDR3 region has 18 residues. Germline V gene sequence: CDR1 SSHAT, CDR2 FNYEAQ (reference sequence). In DNA, the CDR3 is TGTGCTAGCAGCGGACCAGCCGGACTAGGGGTAGGGTACACTGAAGCTTTCTTT. Translation gives CASSGPAGLGVGYTEAFF.

The J gene is TRBJ2-4, the V gene TRBV4-3, with 8 bases matching TRBD1. The CDR3 spans 14 residues. V lost 1 base, J lost 6 bases, and 2 bases stayed unmatched. The germline V gene has CDR1 LGHNA and CDR2 YSLEER. The CDR3 reads CASSQGTGGNIQYF. CDR3 bases: TGCGCCAGCAGCCAAGGAACAGGGGGAAACATTCAGTACTTC.

The CDR3 spells CASRERGRAYEQYF. The CDR3, as DNA: TGTGCCAGCAGGGAGCGGGGACGGGCCTACGAGCAGTACTTC. The V gene is TRBV6-6, the J gene TRBJ2-7; TRBD2 matches at 7 bases. V trimming: 6 bases; J trimming: 2 bases; junction bases outside the gene matches: 7. Germline-derived CDR1 and CDR2 are MNHNY and SVGAGI (reference sequence). This CDR3 is built from 14 residues.

A single count supports this clone. The chain uses TRBV5-6 and TRBJ1-4; perhaps TRBD1 as D (5 bases). Trimming stripped 2 bases from V and 0 bases from J, with 8 bases between. The germline gives CDR1 SGHDT, CDR2 YYEEEE. CDR3 size: 15 residues. Here the CDR3 DNA reads TGTGCCAGCAGCTTATGGGGCGCAACTAATGAAAAACTGTTTTTT. Residues: CASSLWGATNEKLFF.

The chain has TRBV19 and TRBJ1-1; D is unresolved. With 4 bases removed from V and 6 bases from J, the gap between germline ends came to 9 bases. The germline V gene encodes CDR1 LNHDA and CDR2 SQIVND (reference sequence). The CDR3 sequence is 12 residues long. The CDR3 coding sequence is TGTGCCAGTAGTAGTTATATGGCTGAAGCTTTCTTT. The encoded protein is CASSSYMAEAFF. Filled out from reference TRBV19 and TRBJ1-1, the complete variable domain reads DGGITQSPKYLFRKEGQNVTLSCEQNLNHDAMYWYRQDPGQGLRLIYYSQIVNDFQKGDIAEGYSVSREKKESFPLTVTSAQKNPTAFYLCASSSYMAEAFFGQGTRLTVV.

The CDR3 sequence: CASSFAGRVSTGELFF. CDR3 nucleotides: TGTGCCAGCAGTTTTGCAGGACGCGTATCCACCGGGGAGCTGTTTTTT. The chain employs TRBV28 and TRBJ2-2; D gene unclear. V was trimmed by 3 bases and J by 4 bases, leaving 15 bases between them. CDR1 is MDHEN and CDR2 is SYDVKM in the germline V gene. This CDR3 comprises 16 residues.